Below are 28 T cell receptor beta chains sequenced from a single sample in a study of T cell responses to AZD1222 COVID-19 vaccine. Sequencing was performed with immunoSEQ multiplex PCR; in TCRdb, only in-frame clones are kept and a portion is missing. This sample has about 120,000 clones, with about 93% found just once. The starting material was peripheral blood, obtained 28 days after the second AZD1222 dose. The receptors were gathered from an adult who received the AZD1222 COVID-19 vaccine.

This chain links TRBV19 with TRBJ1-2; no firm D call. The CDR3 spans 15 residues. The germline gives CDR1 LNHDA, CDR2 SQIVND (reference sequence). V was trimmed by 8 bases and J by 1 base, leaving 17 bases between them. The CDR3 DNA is TGTGCCAGTTCTACCGGCAGTAGAATTAACTATGGCTACACCTTC. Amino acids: CASSTGSRINYGYTF. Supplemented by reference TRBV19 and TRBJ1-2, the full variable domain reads DGGITQSPKYLFRKEGQNVTLSCEQNLNHDAMYWYRQDPGQGLRLIYYSQIVNDFQKGDIAEGYSVSREKKESFPLTVTSAQKNPTAFYLCASSTGSRINYGYTFGSGTRLTVV.

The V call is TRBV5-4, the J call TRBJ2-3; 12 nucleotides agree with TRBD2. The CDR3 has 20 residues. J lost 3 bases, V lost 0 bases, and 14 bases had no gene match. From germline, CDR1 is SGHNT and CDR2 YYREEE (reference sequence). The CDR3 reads CASSLARGTSGSWPTDTQYF. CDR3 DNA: TGTGCCAGCAGCTTGGCTAGGGGGACTAGCGGGTCCTGGCCGACAGATACGCAGTATTTT.

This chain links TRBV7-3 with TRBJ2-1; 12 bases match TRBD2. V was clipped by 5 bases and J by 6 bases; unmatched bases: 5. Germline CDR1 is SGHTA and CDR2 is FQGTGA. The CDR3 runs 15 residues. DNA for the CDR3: TGTGCCAGCAGCAAGGGACTAGCGGGCGTCAATGAGCAGTTCTTC. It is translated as CASSKGLAGVNEQFF.

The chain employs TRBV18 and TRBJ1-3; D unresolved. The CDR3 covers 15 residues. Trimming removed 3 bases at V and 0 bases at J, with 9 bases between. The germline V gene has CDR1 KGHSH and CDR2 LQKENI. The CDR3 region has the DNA TGTGCCAGCTCACCTCTTGTGAGCTCTGGAAACACCATATATTTT. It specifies CASSPLVSSGNTIYF.

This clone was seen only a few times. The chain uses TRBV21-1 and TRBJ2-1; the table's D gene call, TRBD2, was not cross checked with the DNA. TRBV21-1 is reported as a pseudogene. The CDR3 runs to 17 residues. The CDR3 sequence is CASSNRSSGRNDNEQFF. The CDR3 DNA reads TGTGCCAGCAGCAACCGGTCTAGCGGGAGGAACGACAATGAGCAGTTCTTC.

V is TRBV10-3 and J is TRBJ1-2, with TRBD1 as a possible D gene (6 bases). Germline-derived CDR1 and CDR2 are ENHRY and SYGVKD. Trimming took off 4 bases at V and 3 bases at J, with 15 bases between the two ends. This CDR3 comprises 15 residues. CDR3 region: CAISGMGQKDYGYTF. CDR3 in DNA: TGTGCCATCAGTGGTATGGGACAAAAGGACTATGGCTACACCTTC.

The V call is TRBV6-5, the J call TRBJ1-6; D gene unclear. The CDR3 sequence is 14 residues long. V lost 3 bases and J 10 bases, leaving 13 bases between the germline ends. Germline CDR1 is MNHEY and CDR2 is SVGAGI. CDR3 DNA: TGTGCCAGCAGTTATTCAGGTTCTAGGTCACCCCTCCACTTT. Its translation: CASSYSGSRSPLHF.

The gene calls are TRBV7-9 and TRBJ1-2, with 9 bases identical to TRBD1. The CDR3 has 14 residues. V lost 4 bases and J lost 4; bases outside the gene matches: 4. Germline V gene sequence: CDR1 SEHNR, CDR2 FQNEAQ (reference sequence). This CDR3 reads CASSSGTGPYGYTF. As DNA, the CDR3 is TGTGCCAGCAGCTCCGGGACAGGGCCCTATGGCTACACCTTC.

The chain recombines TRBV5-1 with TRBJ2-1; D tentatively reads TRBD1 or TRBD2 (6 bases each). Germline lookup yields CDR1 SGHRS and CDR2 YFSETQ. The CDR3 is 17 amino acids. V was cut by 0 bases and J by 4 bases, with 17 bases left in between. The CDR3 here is CASSLGGGALAYNEQFF. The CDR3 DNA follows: TGCGCCAGCAGCTTGGGAGGGGGAGCTCTAGCGTACAATGAGCAGTTCTTC.

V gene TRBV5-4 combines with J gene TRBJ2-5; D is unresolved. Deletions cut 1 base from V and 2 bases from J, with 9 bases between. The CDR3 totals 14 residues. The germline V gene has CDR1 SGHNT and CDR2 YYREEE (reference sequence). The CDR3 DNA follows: TGTGCCAGCAGCTTGAACCAGCAGCAAGAGACCCAGTACTTC. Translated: CASSLNQQQETQYF.

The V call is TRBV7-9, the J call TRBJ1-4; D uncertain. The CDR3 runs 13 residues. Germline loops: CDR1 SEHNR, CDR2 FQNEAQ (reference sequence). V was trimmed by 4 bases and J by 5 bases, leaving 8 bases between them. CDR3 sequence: CASSWSLNEKLFF. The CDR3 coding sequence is TGTGCCAGCAGCTGGTCACTGAATGAAAAACTGTTTTTT.

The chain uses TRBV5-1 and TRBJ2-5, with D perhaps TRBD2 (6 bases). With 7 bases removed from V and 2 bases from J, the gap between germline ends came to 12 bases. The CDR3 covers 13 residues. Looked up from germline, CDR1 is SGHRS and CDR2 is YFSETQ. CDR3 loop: CASGGTVQETQYF. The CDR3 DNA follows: TGCGCCAGCGGAGGGACCGTTCAAGAGACCCAGTACTTC.

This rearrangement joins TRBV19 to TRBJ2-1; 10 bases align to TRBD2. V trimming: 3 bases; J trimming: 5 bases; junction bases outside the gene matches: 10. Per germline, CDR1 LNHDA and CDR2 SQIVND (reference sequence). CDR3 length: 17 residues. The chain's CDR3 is CASSMGLAGALNNEQFF. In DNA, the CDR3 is TGTGCCAGTAGTATGGGGCTAGCGGGGGCCCTCAACAATGAGCAGTTCTTC.

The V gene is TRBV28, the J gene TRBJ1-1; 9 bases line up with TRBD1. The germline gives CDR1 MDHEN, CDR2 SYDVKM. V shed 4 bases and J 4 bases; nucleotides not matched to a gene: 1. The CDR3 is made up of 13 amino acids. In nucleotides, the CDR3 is TGTGCCAGCAGTTCGGGACAGGGCACTGAAGCTTTCTTT. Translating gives CASSSGQGTEAFF. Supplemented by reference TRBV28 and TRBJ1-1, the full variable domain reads DVKVTQSSRYLVKRTGEKVFLECVQDMDHENMFWYRQDPGLGLRLIYFSYDVKMKEKGDIPEGYSVSREKKERFSLILESASTNQTSMYLCASSSGQGTEAFFGQGTRLTVV.

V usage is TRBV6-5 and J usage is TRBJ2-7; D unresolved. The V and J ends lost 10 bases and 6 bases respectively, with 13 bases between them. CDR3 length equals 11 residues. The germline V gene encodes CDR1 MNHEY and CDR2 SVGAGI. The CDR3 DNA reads TGTGCCACCTCGATCGATCGCGAGCAGTACTTC. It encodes CATSIDREQYF.

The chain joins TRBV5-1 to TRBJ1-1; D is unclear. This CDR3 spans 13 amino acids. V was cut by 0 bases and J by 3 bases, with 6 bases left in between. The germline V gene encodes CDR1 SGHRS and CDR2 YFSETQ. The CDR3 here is CASSLDTHTEAFF. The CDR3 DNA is TGCGCCAGCAGCTTGGATACCCACACTGAAGCTTTCTTT.

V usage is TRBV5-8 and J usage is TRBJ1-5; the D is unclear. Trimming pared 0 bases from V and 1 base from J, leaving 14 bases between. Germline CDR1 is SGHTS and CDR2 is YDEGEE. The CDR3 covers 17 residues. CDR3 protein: CASSLAKFPTSNQPQHF. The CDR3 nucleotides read TGTGCCAGCAGCTTGGCCAAGTTTCCTACCAGCAATCAGCCCCAGCATTTT. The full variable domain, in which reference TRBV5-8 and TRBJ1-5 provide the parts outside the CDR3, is EAGVTQSPTHLIKTRGQQATLRCSPISGHTSVYWYQQALGLGLQFLLWYDEGEERNRGNFPPRFSGRQFPNYSSELNVNALELEDSALYLCASSLAKFPTSNQPQHFGDGTRLSIL.

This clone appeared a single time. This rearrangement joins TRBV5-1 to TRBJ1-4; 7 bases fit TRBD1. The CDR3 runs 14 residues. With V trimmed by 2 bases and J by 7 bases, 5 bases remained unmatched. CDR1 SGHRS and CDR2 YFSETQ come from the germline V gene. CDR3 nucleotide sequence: TGCGCCAGCAGCTTCCGGGACAGTGCTGAAAAACTGTTTTTT. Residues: CASSFRDSAEKLFF.

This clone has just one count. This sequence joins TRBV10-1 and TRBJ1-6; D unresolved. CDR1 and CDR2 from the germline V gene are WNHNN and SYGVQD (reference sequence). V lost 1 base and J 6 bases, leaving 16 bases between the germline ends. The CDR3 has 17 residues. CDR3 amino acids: CASSELESPIRNSPLHF. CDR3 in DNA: TGCGCCAGCAGTGAGTTGGAGTCTCCCATACGTAATTCACCCCTCCACTTT.

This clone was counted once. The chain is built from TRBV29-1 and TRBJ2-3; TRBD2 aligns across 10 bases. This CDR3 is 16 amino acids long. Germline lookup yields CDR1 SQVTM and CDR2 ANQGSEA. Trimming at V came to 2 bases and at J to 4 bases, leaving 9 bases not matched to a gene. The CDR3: CSVEHGSGGAADTQYF. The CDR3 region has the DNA TGCAGCGTTGAACACGGGAGCGGGGGGGCCGCAGATACGCAGTATTTT.

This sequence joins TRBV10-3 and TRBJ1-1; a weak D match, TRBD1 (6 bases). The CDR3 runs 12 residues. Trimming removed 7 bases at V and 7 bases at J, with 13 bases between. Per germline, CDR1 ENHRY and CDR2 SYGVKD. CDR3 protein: CAITPMDSEAFF. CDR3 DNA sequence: TGTGCCATCACCCCTATGGACAGTGAAGCTTTCTTT.

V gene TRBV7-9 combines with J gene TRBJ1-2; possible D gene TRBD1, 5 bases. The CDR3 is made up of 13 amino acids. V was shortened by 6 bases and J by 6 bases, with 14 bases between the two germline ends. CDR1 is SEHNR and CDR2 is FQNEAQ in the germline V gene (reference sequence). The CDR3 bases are TGTGCCAGCAGTCATACACAGGAACATGGCTACACCTTC. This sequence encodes CASSHTQEHGYTF. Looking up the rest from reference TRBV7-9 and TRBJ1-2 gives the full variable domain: DTGVSQNPRHKITKRGQNVTFRCDPISEHNRLYWYRQTLGQGPEFLTYFQNEAQLEKSRLLSDRFSAERPKGSFSTLEIQRTEQGDSAMYLCASSHTQEHGYTFGSGTRLTVV.

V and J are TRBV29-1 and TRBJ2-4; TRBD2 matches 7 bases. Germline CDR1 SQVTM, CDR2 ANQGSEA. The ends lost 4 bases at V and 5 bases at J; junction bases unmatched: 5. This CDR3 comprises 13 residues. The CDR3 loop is CSVGGSVENIQYF. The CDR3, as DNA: TGCAGCGTTGGCGGGAGCGTCGAAAACATTCAGTACTTC.

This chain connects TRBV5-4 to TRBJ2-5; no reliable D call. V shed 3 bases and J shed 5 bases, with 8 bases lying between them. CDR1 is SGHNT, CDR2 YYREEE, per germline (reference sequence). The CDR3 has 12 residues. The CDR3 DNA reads TGTGCCAGCAGCTCCCCGAAGGAGACCCAGTACTTC. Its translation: CASSSPKETQYF.

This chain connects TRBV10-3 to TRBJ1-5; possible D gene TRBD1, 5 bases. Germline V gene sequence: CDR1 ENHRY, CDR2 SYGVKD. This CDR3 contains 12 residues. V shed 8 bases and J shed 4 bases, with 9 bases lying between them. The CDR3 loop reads CAIGGDNQPQHF. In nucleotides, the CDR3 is TGTGCCATCGGGGGAGATAATCAGCCCCAGCATTTT.

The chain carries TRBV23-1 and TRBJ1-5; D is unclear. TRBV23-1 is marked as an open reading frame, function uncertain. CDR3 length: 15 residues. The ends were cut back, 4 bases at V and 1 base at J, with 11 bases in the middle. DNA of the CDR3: TGCGCCAGCAGTCCAGAGGTCGGCAGCAATCAGCCCCAGCATTTT. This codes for CASSPEVGSNQPQHF.

CDR3 nucleotides: TGTGCCATCAGTGCCTCTGAAAAGACAGATACGCAGTATTTT. This codes for CAISASEKTDTQYF. The gene calls are TRBV10-3 and TRBJ2-3, with no clear D. The CDR3 totals 14 residues. The V and J ends lost 4 bases and 3 bases respectively, with 11 bases between them. The V gene's germline CDR1 is ENHRY and CDR2 SYGVKD.

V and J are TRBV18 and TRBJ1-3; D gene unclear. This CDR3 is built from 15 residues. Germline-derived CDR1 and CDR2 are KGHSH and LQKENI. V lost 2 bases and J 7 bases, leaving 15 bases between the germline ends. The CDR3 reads CASSPGFRSGNTIYF. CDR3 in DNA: TGTGCCAGCTCACCAGGTTTTCGCTCGGGCAACACCATATATTTT.